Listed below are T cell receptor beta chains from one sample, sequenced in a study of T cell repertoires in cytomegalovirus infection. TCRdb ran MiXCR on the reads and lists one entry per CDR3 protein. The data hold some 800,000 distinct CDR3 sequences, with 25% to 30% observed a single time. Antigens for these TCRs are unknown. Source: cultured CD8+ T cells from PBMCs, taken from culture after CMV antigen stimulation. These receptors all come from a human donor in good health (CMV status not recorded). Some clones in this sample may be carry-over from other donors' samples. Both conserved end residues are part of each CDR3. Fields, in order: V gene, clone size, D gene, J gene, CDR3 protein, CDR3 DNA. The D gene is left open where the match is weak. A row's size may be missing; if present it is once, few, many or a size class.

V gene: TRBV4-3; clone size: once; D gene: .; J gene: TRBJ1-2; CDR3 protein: CASSPTRVGYGYTF; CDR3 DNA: TGCGCCAGCAGTCCCACCAGGGTCGGCTATGGCTACACCTTC
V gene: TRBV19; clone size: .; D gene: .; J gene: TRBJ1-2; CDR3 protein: CASSVLSVARRLLDYGYTF; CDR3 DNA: TGTGCCAGTAGTGTTCTCAGCGTCGCAAGAAGATTACTGGACTATGGCTACACCTTC
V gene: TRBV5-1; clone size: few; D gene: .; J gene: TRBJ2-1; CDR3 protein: CASSFTGRLMDEQFF; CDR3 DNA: TGCGCCAGCAGCTTTACAGGACGATTAATGGATGAGCAGTTCTTC
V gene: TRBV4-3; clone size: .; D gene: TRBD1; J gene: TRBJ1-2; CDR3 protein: CASSQGGQNYGYTF; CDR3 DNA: TGCGCCAGCAGCCAAGGGGGACAGAACTATGGCTACACCTTC
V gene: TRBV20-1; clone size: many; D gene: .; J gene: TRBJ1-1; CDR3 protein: CSAAVGVSAEAFF; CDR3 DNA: TGCAGTGCTGCCGTGGGGGTTTCAGCTGAAGCTTTCTTT
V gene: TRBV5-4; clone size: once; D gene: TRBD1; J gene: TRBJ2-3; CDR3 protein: CASSLFPGQGVSTDTQYF; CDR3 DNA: TGTGCCAGCAGCTTGTTTCCGGGACAGGGGGTGAGCACAGATACGCAGTATTTT
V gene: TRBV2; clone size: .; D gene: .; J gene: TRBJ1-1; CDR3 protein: CASRVDWGSTEAFF; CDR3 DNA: TGTGCCAGCAGGGTTGACTGGGGTAGCACTGAAGCTTTCTTT
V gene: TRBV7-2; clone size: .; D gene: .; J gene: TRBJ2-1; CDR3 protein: CASSLGGGSHNEQFF; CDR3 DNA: TGTGCCAGCAGCTTAGGTGGGGGCTCCCACAATGAGCAGTTCTTC
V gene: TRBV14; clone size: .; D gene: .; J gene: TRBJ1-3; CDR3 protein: CASSQDSEAVGNF; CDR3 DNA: TGTGCCAGCAGCCAAGATTCGGAGGCCGTGGGAAATTTT
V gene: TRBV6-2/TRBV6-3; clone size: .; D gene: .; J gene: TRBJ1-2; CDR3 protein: CASSYPGLNYGYTF; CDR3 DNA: TGTGCCAGCAGTTATCCGGGACTGAACTATGGCTACACCTTC
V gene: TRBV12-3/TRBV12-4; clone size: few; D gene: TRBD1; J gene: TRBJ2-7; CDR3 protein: CASSLKGATYEQYF; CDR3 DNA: TGTGCCAGCAGTTTAAAGGGGGCCACCTACGAGCAGTACTTC
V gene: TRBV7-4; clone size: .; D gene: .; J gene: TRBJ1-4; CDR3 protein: CASRGPGSEKLFF; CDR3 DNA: TGTGCCAGCAGGGGACCAGGGAGTGAAAAACTGTTTTTT
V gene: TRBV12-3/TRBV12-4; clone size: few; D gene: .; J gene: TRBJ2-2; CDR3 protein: CASSLIPGAPTGELFF; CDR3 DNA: TGTGCCAGCAGTTTGATCCCCGGGGCCCCCACCGGGGAGCTGTTTTTT
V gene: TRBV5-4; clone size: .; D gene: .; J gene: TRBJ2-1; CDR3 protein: CASSSRSGIPYNEQFF; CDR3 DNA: TGTGCCAGCAGCTCGAGGTCGGGGATCCCCTACAATGAGCAGTTCTTC
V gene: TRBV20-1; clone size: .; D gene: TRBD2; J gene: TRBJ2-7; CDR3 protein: CSARTAGGPSYEQYF; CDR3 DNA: TGCAGTGCTAGGACCGCGGGGGGCCCTTCCTACGAGCAGTACTTC
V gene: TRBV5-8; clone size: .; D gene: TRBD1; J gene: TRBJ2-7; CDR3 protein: CASSVIENRGPYEQYF; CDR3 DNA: TGTGCCAGCAGCGTGATAGAAAACAGGGGGCCCTACGAGCAGTACTTC
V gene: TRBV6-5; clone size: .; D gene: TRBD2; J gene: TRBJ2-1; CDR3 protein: CASSYSRGLAGVLSSSYNEQFF; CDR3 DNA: TGTGCCAGCAGTTACTCGAGGGGACTAGCGGGGGTGTTATCGAGCTCCTACAATGAGCAGTTCTTC
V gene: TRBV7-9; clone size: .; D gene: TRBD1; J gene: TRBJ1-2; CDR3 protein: CASSGQGLENYNYGYTF; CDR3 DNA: TGTGCCAGCAGCGGACAGGGGCTGGAGAATTATAACTATGGCTACACCTTC
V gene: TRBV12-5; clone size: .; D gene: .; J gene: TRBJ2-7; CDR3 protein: CASGLPGRPYEQYF; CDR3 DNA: TGTGCTAGCGGACTGCCGGGGCGTCCCTACGAGCAGTACTTC
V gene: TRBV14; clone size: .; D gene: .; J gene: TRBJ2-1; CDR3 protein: CASSPYRALINEQFF; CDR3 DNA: TGTGCCAGCAGCCCCTACCGGGCGCTTATTAATGAGCAGTTCTTC
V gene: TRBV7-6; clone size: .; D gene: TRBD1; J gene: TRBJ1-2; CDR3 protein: CASSAGQGAYYGYTF; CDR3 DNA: TGTGCCAGCAGCGCCGGACAGGGGGCATACTATGGCTACACCTTC
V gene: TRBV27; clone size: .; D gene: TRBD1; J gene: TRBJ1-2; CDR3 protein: CASLGAGQGIYGYTF; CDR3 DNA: TGTGCCAGTCTAGGCGCGGGACAGGGAATCTATGGCTACACCTTC
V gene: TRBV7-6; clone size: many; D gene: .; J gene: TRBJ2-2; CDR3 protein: CASSPLALLTNTGELFF; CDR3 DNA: TGTGCCAGCAGCCCTCTAGCGCTCCTTACGAACACCGGGGAGCTGTTTTTT
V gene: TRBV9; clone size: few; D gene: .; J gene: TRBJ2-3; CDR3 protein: CASSVISTDTQYF; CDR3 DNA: TGTGCCAGCAGCGTGATTAGCACAGATACGCAGTATTTT
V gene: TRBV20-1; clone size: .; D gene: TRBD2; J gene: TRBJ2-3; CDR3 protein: CSARDRTSGGVGTDTQYF; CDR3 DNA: TGCAGTGCTAGAGATAGGACTAGCGGGGGGGTAGGCACAGATACGCAGTATTTT
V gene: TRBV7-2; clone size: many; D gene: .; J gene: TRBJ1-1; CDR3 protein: CASSLEPLGNTEAFF; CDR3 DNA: TGTGCCAGCAGCTTAGAGCCCTTGGGAAACACTGAAGCTTTCTTT
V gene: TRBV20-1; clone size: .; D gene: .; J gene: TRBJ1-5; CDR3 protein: CSAAGVWDSNQPQHF; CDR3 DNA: TGCAGTGCTGCTGGGGTTTGGGATAGCAATCAGCCCCAGCATTTT
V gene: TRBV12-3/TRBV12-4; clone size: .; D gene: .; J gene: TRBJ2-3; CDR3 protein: CASSDDTGADTQYF; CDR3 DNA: TGTGCCAGCAGTGATGACACCGGGGCAGATACGCAGTATTTT
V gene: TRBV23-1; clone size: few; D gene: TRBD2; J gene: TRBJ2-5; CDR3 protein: CASSQSPQLAGREETQYF; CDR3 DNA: TGCGCCAGCAGTCAATCCCCGCAACTAGCGGGGAGGGAGGAGACCCAGTACTTC
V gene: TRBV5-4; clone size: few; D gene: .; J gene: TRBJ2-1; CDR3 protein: CASSLTGPNNEQFF; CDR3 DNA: TGTGCCAGCAGCTTAACAGGGCCAAACAATGAGCAGTTCTTC
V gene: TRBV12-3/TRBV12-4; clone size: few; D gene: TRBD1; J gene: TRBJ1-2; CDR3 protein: CASSLWGQPNYGYTF; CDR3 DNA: TGTGCCAGCAGTTTATGGGGACAGCCCAACTATGGCTACACCTTC
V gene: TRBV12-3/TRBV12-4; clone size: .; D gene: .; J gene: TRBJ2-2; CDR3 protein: CASSPSDNTGELFF; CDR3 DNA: TGTGCCAGCAGTCCTAGCGACAACACCGGGGAGCTGTTTTTT
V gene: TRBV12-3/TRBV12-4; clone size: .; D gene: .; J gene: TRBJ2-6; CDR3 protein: CASTGEESGANVLTF; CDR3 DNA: TGTGCCAGCACCGGGGAGGAATCTGGGGCCAACGTCCTGACTTTC
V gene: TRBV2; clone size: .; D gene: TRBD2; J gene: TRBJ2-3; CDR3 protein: CASKRGRGGSLGTDTQYF; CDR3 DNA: TGTGCCAGCAAGAGAGGGCGGGGGGGCAGTTTGGGCACAGATACGCAGTATTTT
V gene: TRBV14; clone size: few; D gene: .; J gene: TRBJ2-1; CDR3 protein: CASSDPRNNEQFF; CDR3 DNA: TGTGCCAGCAGTGACCCCCGGAACAATGAGCAGTTCTTC
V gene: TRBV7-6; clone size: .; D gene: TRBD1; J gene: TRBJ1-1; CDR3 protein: CASSFLSGGANTEAFF; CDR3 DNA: TGTGCCAGCAGCTTCCTCTCAGGGGGCGCGAACACTGAAGCTTTCTTT
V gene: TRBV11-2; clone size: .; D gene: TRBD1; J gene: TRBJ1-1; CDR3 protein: CASSPWTGEKNTEAFF; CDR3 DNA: TGTGCCAGCAGCCCTTGGACAGGGGAGAAGAACACTGAAGCTTTCTTT
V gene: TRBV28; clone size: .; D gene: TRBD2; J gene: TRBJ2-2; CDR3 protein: CASRVLAGGPNGELFF; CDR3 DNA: TGTGCCAGCAGAGTCCTAGCGGGGGGGCCGAACGGGGAGCTGTTTTTT
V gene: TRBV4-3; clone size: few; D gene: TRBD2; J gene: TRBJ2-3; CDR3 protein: CASSQRTSGTDTQYF; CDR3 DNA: TGCGCCAGCAGCCAGCGGACTAGCGGCACAGATACGCAGTATTTT
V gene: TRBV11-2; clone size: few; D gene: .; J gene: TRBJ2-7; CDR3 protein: CASSWDGGLPYEQYF; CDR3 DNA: TGTGCCAGCAGCTGGGACGGCGGGCTCCCCTACGAGCAGTACTTC
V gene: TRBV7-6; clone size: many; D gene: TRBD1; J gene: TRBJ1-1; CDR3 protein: CASSLTGGMGGNTEAFF; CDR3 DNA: TGTGCCAGCAGCTTAACAGGGGGCATGGGTGGGAACACTGAAGCTTTCTTT
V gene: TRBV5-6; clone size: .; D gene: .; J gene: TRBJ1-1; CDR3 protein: CASSFSGAPRGTEAFF; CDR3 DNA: TGTGCCAGCAGCTTTAGCGGAGCACCGCGGGGTACTGAAGCTTTCTTT
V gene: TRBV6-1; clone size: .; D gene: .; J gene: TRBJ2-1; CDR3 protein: CASSESLARDYNEQFF; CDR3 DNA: TGTGCCAGCAGCGAATCTCTAGCGAGGGACTACAATGAGCAGTTCTTC
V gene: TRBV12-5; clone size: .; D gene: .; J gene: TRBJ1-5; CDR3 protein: CASGFTNQPQHF; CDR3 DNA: TGTGCTAGTGGTTTCACCAATCAGCCCCAGCATTTT
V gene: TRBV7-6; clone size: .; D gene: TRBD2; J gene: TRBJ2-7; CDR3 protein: CASSPLGGNITYEQYF; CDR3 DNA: TGTGCCAGCAGCCCCCTGGGGGGGAATATCACCTACGAGCAGTACTTC
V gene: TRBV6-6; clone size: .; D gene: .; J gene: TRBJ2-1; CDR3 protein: CASSYYRLDEQFF; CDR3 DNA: TGTGCCAGCAGTTATTATCGGCTTGATGAGCAGTTCTTC
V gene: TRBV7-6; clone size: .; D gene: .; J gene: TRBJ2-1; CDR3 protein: CASSLTSAYNEQFF; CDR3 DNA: TGTGCCAGCAGCTTAACCAGCGCCTACAATGAGCAGTTCTTC
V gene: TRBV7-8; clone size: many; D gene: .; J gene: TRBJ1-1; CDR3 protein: CASSLPGRNTEAFF; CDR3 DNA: TGTGCCAGCAGCTTACCGGGACGGAACACTGAAGCTTTCTTT
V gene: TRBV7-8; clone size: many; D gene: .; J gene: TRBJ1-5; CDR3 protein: CASSLHRASSQPQHF; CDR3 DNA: TGTGCCAGCAGCTTGCACAGGGCTTCAAGTCAGCCCCAGCATTTT
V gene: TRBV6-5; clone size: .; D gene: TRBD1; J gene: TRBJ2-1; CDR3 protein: CASSYSFQGAKSNEQFF; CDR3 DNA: TGTGCCAGCAGTTACAGTTTCCAGGGGGCGAAATCCAATGAGCAGTTCTTC
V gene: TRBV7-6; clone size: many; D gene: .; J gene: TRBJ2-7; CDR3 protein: CASSLELAPGYEQYF; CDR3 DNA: TGTGCCAGCAGCTTAGAATTAGCCCCAGGGTACGAGCAGTACTTC
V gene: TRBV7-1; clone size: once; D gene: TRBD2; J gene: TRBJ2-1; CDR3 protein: CASSGQTGLANYNEQFF; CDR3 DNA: TGTGCCAGCAGCGGGCAGACGGGACTAGCAAACTACAATGAGCAGTTCTTC
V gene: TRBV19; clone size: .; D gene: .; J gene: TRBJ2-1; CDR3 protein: CASSVQGRGGNEQFF; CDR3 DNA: TGTGCCAGTAGTGTACAGGGGAGGGGAGGCAATGAGCAGTTCTTC
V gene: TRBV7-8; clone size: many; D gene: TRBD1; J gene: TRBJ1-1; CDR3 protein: CASSRKRQGATEAFF; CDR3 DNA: TGTGCCAGCAGCCGTAAGCGACAGGGGGCCACTGAAGCTTTCTTT
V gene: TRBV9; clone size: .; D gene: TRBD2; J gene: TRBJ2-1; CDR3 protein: CASSLGTSGAYNEQFF; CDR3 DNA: TGTGCCAGCAGTCTCGGGACTAGCGGGGCCTACAATGAGCAGTTCTTC
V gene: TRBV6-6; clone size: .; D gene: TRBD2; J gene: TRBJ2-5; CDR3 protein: CASSSPEIAGPETQYF; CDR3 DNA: TGTGCCAGCAGTTCCCCCGAGATAGCGGGTCCAGAGACCCAGTACTTC
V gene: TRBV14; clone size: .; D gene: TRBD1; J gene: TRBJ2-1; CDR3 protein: CASSQETGVIYNEQFF; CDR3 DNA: TGTGCCAGCAGCCAGGAAACAGGGGTCATTTACAATGAGCAGTTCTTC
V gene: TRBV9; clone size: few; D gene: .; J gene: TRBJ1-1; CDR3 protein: CASSVQTAPNTEAFF; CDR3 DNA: TGTGCCAGCAGCGTACAAACAGCCCCGAACACTGAAGCTTTCTTT
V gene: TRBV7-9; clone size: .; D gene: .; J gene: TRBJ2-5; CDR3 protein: CATTRGRSQETQYF; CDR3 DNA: TGTGCCACCACCCGGGGGCGGAGCCAAGAGACCCAGTACTTC